The clone carrying this T cell receptor (beta chain) was recorded a few times. This specimen belongs to a study of radiotherapy plus CTLA-4 blockade in lung cancer. Here immunoSEQ multiplex PCR was the method, and the copy in TCRdb shows in-frame clones only, minus some. The sample records tens of thousands of clones, around three quarters being singletons. CDR1 is SGHTS and CDR2 is YDEGEE in the germline V gene. V gave up 5 bases and J gave up 1 base; unmatched junction bases: 10. The CDR3 totals 16 residues. The sample in question was peripheral blood, obtained from a patient treated with radiotherapy plus ipilimumab. This chain connects TRBV5-8 to TRBJ2-3; the match to TRBD1 covers 7 bases. This clonotype was obtained from a human donor with non-small cell lung cancer who had stable disease on radiotherapy plus ipilimumab. CDR3: CASSLYRGFGTDTQYF. The CDR3 DNA follows: TGTGCCAGCAGTTTATACAGGGGTTTCGGCACAGATACGCAGTATTTT.